These T cell receptor beta chains were read from a single sample in a study of T cells in Graves' hyperthyroidism and ophthalmopathy. TCRdb reprocessed the multiplex PCR reads via MiXCR and lists one record per CDR3 protein. Of 550,000 to 600,000 distinct CDR3 sequences in the sample, 13% to 15% were seen once. The specimen sequenced was blood. The source is a young woman with Graves' ophthalmopathy. CDR3s include the opening cysteine and the closing phenylalanine or tryptophan.

cdr3_length,v_call,cdr3_aa
12,TRBV20-1,CSASAREETQYF
13,TRBV20-1,CSGAGLGSYEQYF
16,TRBV2,CASSEGTSGFSYEQYF
14,TRBV7-9,CASRRSGTIYEQYF
17,TRBV5-8,CASSLGRAGEKSYEQYF
13,TRBV29-1,CSGTGQPNTEAFF
17,TRBV4-2,CASSQDLVSPGSEKLFF
15,TRBV6-1,CASSMEGGRVHEQFF
17,TRBV2,CASSEAQGGQGNTEAFF
15,TRBV6-1,CASSPDRAAGNTIYF
14,TRBV12-3/TRBV12-4,CASSSRTVWETQYF
15,TRBV10-3,CAISPRQADSYEQYF
15,TRBV20-1,CSARGGTGTANEQYF
17,TRBV6-2/TRBV6-3,CASSRSGMQGHGETQYF
14,TRBV7-2,CASSLAAGTYGYTF
15,TRBV4-3,CASSQERAHTDTQYF
14,TRBV19,CASSMSAGGNEQFF
16,TRBV7-6,CASSLRLAGGNETQYF
13,TRBV19,CACSELAKNIQYF
13,TRBV24-1,CATSGGIPYEQYF
14,TRBV12-3/TRBV12-4,CASSPGQDLEKLFF
15,TRBV19,CASSIRLTSSDTQYF
14,TRBV28,CASSSASNRYEQYF
16,TRBV12-3/TRBV12-4,CASALGGRGDTGELFF
15,TRBV7-9,CASSLLAGGRDEQYF
15,TRBV7-2,CASSLNIGGYQPQHF
12,TRBV20-1,CSARIDGTEQYF
17,TRBV5-5,CASTSLWRGSGTGELFF
12,TRBV6-1,CASRGYQETQYF
18,TRBV20-1,CSARVGLWSGRFPDTQYF
17,TRBV29-1,CSVEARGISTPTDTQYF
14,TRBV2,CASRGLADTGELFF
14,TRBV7-2,CASSLGPKYQPQHF
16,TRBV19,CASSRRQGRSGQPQHF
15,TRBV5-1,CASSLGTTGVNEQFF
14,TRBV28,CASRQLDSSSEQFF